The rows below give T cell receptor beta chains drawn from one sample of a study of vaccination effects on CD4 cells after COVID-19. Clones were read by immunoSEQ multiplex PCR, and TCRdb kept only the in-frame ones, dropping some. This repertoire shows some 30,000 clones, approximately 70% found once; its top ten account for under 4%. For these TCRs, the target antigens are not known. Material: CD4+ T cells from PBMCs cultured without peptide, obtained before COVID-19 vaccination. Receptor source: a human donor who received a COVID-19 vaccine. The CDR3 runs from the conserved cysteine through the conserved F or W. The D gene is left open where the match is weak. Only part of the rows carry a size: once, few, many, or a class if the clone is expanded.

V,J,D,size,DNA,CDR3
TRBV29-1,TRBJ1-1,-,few,TGCAGCGTTCTTGGTTTTCGTCCGGAGAACACTGAAGCTTTCTTT,CSVLGFRPENTEAFF
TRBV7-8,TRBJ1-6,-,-,TGTGCCAGCAGCGCGTTAAGGGGAGGGGGTCCGCTACACCTCTCCTATAATTCACCCCTCCACTTT,CASSALRGGGPLHLSYNSPLHF
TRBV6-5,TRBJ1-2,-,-,TGTGCCAGCAGTGACTCTACGGGCTACACCTTC,CASSDSTGYTF
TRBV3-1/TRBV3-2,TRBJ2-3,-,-,TGTGCCAGCAGCCAAGTGGACGTTGCTACGCAGTATTTT,CASSQVDVATQYF
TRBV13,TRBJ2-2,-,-,TGTGCCAGCAGCTTAGGCCGAATATACACCGGGGAGCTGTTTTTT,CASSLGRIYTGELFF
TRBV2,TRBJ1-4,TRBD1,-,TGTGCCGGGACAGGGGTCGGTGAAGAAAAACTGTTTTTT,CAGTGVGEEKLFF
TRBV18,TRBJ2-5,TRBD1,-,TGTGCCAGCTCACCGGCTCGACAGGGAGCAGCCGAGACCCAGTACTTC,CASSPARQGAAETQYF
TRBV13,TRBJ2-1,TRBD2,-,TGTGCCAGCAGCTTAGGAACTAGCGGGAGAAGGGATGAGCAGTTCTTC,CASSLGTSGRRDEQFF
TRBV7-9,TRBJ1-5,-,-,TGTGCCAGCAGCGCTGGTACAGGCCACAATCAGCCCCAGCATTTT,CASSAGTGHNQPQHF
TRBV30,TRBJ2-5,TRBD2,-,TGTGCCTGGACTCTAGCGGGGGTAGAGACCCAGTACTTC,CAWTLAGVETQYF